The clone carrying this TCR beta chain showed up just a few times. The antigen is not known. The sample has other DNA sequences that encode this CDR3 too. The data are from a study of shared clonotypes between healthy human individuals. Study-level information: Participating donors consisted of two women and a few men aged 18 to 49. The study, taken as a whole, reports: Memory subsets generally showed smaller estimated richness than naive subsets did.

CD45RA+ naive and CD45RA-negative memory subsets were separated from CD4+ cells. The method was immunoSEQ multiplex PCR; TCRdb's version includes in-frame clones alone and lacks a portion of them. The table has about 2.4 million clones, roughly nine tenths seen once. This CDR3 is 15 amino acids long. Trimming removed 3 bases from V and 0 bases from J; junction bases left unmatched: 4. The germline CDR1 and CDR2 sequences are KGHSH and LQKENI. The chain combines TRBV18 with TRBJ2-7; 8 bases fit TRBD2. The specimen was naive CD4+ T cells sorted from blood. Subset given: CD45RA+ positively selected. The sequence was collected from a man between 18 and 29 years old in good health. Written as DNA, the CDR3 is TGTGCCAGCTCACCGCCCGGGACTAGCTCCTACGAGCAGTACTTC. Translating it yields CASSPPGTSSYEQYF.